The rows below give T cell receptor beta chains drawn from one sample of a study of T cell repertoires in cytomegalovirus infection. Via MiXCR, TCRdb re-called the reads, giving one row per CDR3 protein. The table includes around 350,000 distinct CDR3 sequences, around 18% detected once. The material sequenced was PBMCs. The receptors originated from a human donor in good health (CMV status not recorded). Some clones in this sample may be carry-over from other donors' samples. Each CDR3 is given with its conserved first and last residue. The order of the fields is J gene, V gene, clone size, D gene, CDR3 DNA, CDR3 protein. The D gene is left open where the match is weak. Some rows mark clone size as missing; the rest say once, few, many or name a class of expanded clone.

TRBJ1-2,TRBV7-2,many,TRBD1,TGTGCCAGCAGCCAACCGGGACAGGGAGGCTACACCTTC,CASSQPGQGGYTF
TRBJ2-7,TRBV10-3,many,TRBD2,TGTGCCATCAGTGAGGGACTAGCGGGAGGCTCCAGCGAGCAGTACTTC,CAISEGLAGGSSEQYF
TRBJ1-6,TRBV7-2,NA,TRBD1,TGTGCCAGCAGCGTGACAGGGGTCCATTCACCCCTCCACTTT,CASSVTGVHSPLHF
TRBJ2-5,TRBV19,once,TRBD2,TGTGCCAGTAGTATTTCCCCACCAAGCATAGCGGGGAATTCGGAGACCCAGTACTTC,CASSISPPSIAGNSETQYF
TRBJ2-1,TRBV19,few,NA,TGTGCCAGTAGTCCAACCTATAGTAGGCAGCAGTTCTTC,CASSPTYSRQQFF
TRBJ2-5,TRBV10-3,NA,TRBD2,TGTGCCATCCAACCTAGCGGGAGCGGGGGGACCCAGTACTTC,CAIQPSGSGGTQYF
TRBJ2-4,TRBV4-1,many,NA,TGCGCCAGCAGCCAAGAAGGTCGGCGGGCGTACATTCAGTACTTC,CASSQEGRRAYIQYF
TRBJ2-3,TRBV6-5,few,NA,TGTGCCAGCAGTTACTCTACCTCTCTTGGGAGTGGGGATACGCAGTATTTT,CASSYSTSLGSGDTQYF
TRBJ2-3,TRBV3-1,few,NA,TGTGCCAGCAGCCACTTCACTCGGGCAGATACGCAGTATTTT,CASSHFTRADTQYF
TRBJ2-1,TRBV29-1,NA,NA,TGCAGCGCCCGGGACTCTTACAATGAGCAGTTCTTC,CSARDSYNEQFF
TRBJ1-2,TRBV12-3/TRBV12-4,NA,NA,TGTGCCAGCAGTTTTGATATCTATGGCTACACCTTC,CASSFDIYGYTF
TRBJ2-7,TRBV4-2,NA,TRBD2,TGTGCCAGCAGCCAAGAGCTAGCGGGGGCTTACGAGCAGTACTTC,CASSQELAGAYEQYF
TRBJ1-4,TRBV14,many,NA,TGTGCCAGCAGCCAAGATTGGTCAGGACTGTTTTTT,CASSQDWSGLFF
TRBJ2-3,TRBV7-2,many,TRBD2,TGTGCCAGCAGCTTATGGCGGGGGGGTGGCACAGATACGCAGTATTTT,CASSLWRGGGTDTQYF
TRBJ2-3,TRBV7-9,NA,NA,TGTGCCAGCAGCCAGGGTGGGGCCACAGATACGCAGTATTTT,CASSQGGATDTQYF
TRBJ2-7,TRBV7-2,many,NA,TGTGCCAGCAGCTTAGGCCCCCGGGAACCCTACGAGCAGTACTTC,CASSLGPREPYEQYF
TRBJ2-1,TRBV6-2/TRBV6-3,few,TRBD2,TGTGCCAGCAGTTACCGTCCTAGCGGGAGTCTAATTGGAGGGCAGTTCTTC,CASSYRPSGSLIGGQFF
TRBJ2-2,TRBV7-8,few,TRBD2,TGTGCCAGCACCGGGGGGATGTGGAGGGGCACCGGGGAGCTGTTTTTT,CASTGGMWRGTGELFF
TRBJ2-7,TRBV12-3/TRBV12-4,many,TRBD1,TGTGCCAGCGGGGGCCCCCGACAGGGGGAATCCTACGAGCAGTACTTC,CASGGPRQGESYEQYF
TRBJ2-1,TRBV20-1,NA,NA,TGCAGTGCTAGGGCGCCCGCGTTCGGGGGCGGCGATGAGCAGTTCTTC,CSARAPAFGGGDEQFF
TRBJ2-7,TRBV6-1,few,NA,TGTGCCAGCAGGTGGGACGTCCAGGGGCAGTACTTC,CASRWDVQGQYF
TRBJ2-7,TRBV6-1,NA,NA,TGTGCCAGCAGTGAATCGGCAGGGTTCGAGCAGTACTTC,CASSESAGFEQYF
TRBJ1-6,TRBV29-1,NA,TRBD1,TGCAGCGTTGCTGTGACAGGGGATCTTAATTCACCCCTCCACTTT,CSVAVTGDLNSPLHF
TRBJ1-5,TRBV6-1,few,NA,TGTGCCAGCAGTCGGGGCCCCAATCAGCCCCAGCATTTT,CASSRGPNQPQHF
TRBJ1-1,TRBV28,few,NA,TGTGCCAGCAGTTTCGGACGGGTGAACACTGAAGCTTTCTTT,CASSFGRVNTEAFF
TRBJ2-3,TRBV7-6,NA,TRBD2,TGTGCCAGCAGCCCCACTAGCGGGGCGGATACGCAGTATTTT,CASSPTSGADTQYF
TRBJ1-3,TRBV20-1,few,NA,TGCAGCATGGACACGGAGCTTGGAAACACCATATATTTT,CSMDTELGNTIYF
TRBJ2-3,TRBV4-1,few,TRBD2,TGCGCCAGCAGCCAACTCCTAGGACTAGCTTCAGATACGCAGTATTTT,CASSQLLGLASDTQYF
TRBJ1-5,TRBV10-3,NA,NA,TGTGCCATCAGCCCCAACCCCGGCCAGCCCCAGCATTTT,CAISPNPGQPQHF
TRBJ2-7,TRBV5-1,few,NA,TGCGCCAGCACCCCCGGGACACCCTACCACGAGCAGTACTTC,CASTPGTPYHEQYF
TRBJ2-7,TRBV7-6,NA,NA,TGTGCCAGCAGCCCTACCCCCTGGGAGCAGTACTTC,CASSPTPWEQYF
TRBJ2-7,TRBV7-2,many,TRBD1,TGTGCCAGCAGCGAGGGACAGGTCTCCTACGAGCAGTACTTC,CASSEGQVSYEQYF
TRBJ2-3,TRBV6-1,many,NA,TGTGCCAGCAGTGCCCGAGGGTTCGGGGGCACAGATACGCAGTATTTT,CASSARGFGGTDTQYF
TRBJ2-6,TRBV7-2,many,NA,TGTGCCAGCACTTTCTCTGGGGCCAACGTCCTGACTTTC,CASTFSGANVLTF
TRBJ1-1,TRBV29-1,NA,NA,TGCAGCGTTGGAGGACACCCGGGGCGAACTGAAGCTTTCTTT,CSVGGHPGRTEAFF
TRBJ2-7,TRBV6-2/TRBV6-3,many,NA,TGTGCCAGCCGGGCCGGTGGCGACGAGCAGTACTTC,CASRAGGDEQYF
TRBJ2-7,TRBV29-1,once,TRBD2,TGCAGCGTAGACCAGGAAAGCCCGGGGGGGGAGCAGTACTTC,CSVDQESPGGEQYF
TRBJ2-7,TRBV12-3/TRBV12-4,NA,TRBD2,TGTGCCAGCAGTTTGAGAGCGGGAGTCAACGAGCAGTACTTC,CASSLRAGVNEQYF